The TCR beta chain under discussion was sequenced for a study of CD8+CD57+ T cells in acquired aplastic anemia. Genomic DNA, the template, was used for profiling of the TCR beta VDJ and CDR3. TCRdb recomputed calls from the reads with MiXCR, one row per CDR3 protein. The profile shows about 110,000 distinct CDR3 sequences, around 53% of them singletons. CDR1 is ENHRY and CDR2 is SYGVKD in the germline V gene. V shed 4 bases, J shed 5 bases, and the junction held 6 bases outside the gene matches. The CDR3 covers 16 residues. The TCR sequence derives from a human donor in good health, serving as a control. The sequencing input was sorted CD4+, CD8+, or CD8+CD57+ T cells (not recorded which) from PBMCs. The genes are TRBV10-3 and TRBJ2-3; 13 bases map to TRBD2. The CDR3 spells CAISGTSGGALDTQYF. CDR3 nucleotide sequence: TGTGCCATCAGTGGAACTAGCGGGGGGGCCCTAGATACGCAGTATTTT.